The 25 T cell receptor beta chains listed next were all sequenced from one sample in a study of T cells after yellow fever vaccination. From the 5' RACE reads, TCRdb called clonotypes with MiXCR, one entry per CDR3 protein. The sample consists of under 250,000 distinct CDR3 sequences, 2.5% to 3.5% of them appearing once. The material was CD4+ T cells sorted from PBMCs, obtained 10 days after the yellow fever booster vaccination. These receptors were obtained from a man between 18 and 29 years old who received the YFV17D yellow fever vaccine.

There are a few counts of this clonotype. This chain joins TRBV5-6 and TRBJ2-7; D unresolved. Germline CDR1 SGHDT, CDR2 YYEEEE. The CDR3 consists of 13 residues. Trimming pared 4 bases from V and 5 bases from J, leaving 13 bases between. Here the CDR3 reads CASSRYGGDEQYF. CDR3 nucleotides: TGTGCCAGCAGCCGGTACGGTGGCGACGAGCAGTACTTC.

In its sample, this clonotype was seen many times. This chain's CDR3 is CASSLVRTGVRGTEAFF. The CDR3 DNA follows: TGCGCCAGCAGCTTGGTGCGGACAGGGGTACGAGGTACTGAAGCTTTCTTT. The rearrangement joins TRBV5-1 to TRBJ1-1, with 9 bases identical to TRBD1. Germline lookup yields CDR1 SGHRS and CDR2 YFSETQ. Trimming at V came to 0 bases and at J to 5 bases, leaving 11 bases not matched to a gene. The CDR3 spans 17 residues. Drawing the rest from reference TRBV5-1 and TRBJ1-1, the complete variable domain is KAGVTQTPRYLIKTRGQQVTLSCSPISGHRSVSWYQQTPGQGLQFLFEYFSETQRNKGNFPGRFSGRQFSNSRSEMNVSTLELGDSALYLCASSLVRTGVRGTEAFFGQGTRLTVV.

This clonotype was observed at least ten times. The genes are TRBV30 and TRBJ2-3; 10 nucleotides match TRBD2. The junction had 6 bases not matched to a gene; V was cut back by 0 bases and J by 3 bases. CDR3 length: 16 residues. Germline V lookup: CDR1 GTSNPN, CDR2 SVGIG (reference sequence). The CDR3 reads CAWSVVLSGGTDTQYF. The CDR3 coding sequence is TGTGCCTGGAGTGTAGTTCTTAGCGGGGGGACAGATACGCAGTATTTT.

The genes are TRBV20-1 and TRBJ2-7; D is perhaps TRBD2 (7 bases). The CDR3 has 13 amino acids. CDR1 and CDR2 from the germline V gene are DFQATT and SNEGSKA (reference sequence). V lost 6 bases and J 0 bases, leaving 12 bases between the germline ends. This chain's CDR3 is CSAKGGPSYEQYF. The CDR3 DNA is TGCAGTGCCAAGGGGGGGCCCTCCTACGAGCAGTACTTC.

The table lists this clonotype with many counts. This chain uses TRBV7-2 with TRBJ2-3; D unclear. V was cut by 2 bases and J by 6 bases, with 9 bases left in between. This CDR3 has 13 amino acids. Per germline, CDR1 SGHTA and CDR2 FQGNSA. Here the CDR3 reads CASSLNPFDTQYF. In DNA, the CDR3 is TGTGCCAGCAGCTTAAACCCTTTTGATACGCAGTATTTT.

This clonotype was observed at least ten times. The gene calls are TRBV24-1 and TRBJ1-1; the D is unclear. From germline, CDR1 is KGHDR and CDR2 SFDVKD. This CDR3 is 15 amino acids long. The V end was cut by 2 bases, the J end by 4 bases, with 13 bases between. The CDR3 loop is CATSDSPGGSTEAFF. As DNA, the CDR3 is TGTGCCACCAGTGATTCCCCGGGCGGTTCCACTGAAGCTTTCTTT.

This sequence joins TRBV7-2 and TRBJ1-5; a weak D match, TRBD1 (5 bases). CDR1 and CDR2 from the germline V gene are SGHTA and FQGNSA. With 4 bases removed from V and 3 bases from J, the gap between germline ends came to 13 bases. The length of the CDR3 is 15 residues. The CDR3 reads CASSSRAGTNQPQHF. CDR3 in DNA: TGTGCCAGCAGCTCTCGAGCCGGGACCAATCAGCCCCAGCATTTT.

This clonotype was detected many times. The chain links TRBV24-1 to TRBJ2-3; D remains unclear. CDR3 length: 13 residues. Germline lookup yields CDR1 KGHDR and CDR2 SFDVKD. The ends were cut back, 2 bases at V and 1 base at J, with 3 bases in the middle. The CDR3 DNA follows: TGTGCCACCAGTGATTCGGGCACAGATACGCAGTATTTT. Translation gives CATSDSGTDTQYF.

The V gene is TRBV12-5, the J gene TRBJ1-1, with a tentative D call TRBD1 (6 bases). This CDR3 has 14 residues. The germline gives CDR1 LGHNT, CDR2 FRNRAP. V was trimmed by 6 bases and J by 1 base, leaving 12 bases between them. CDR3 amino acids: CASGQGHRNTEAFF. The DNA of the CDR3 is TGTGCTAGTGGGCAGGGACATCGGAACACTGAAGCTTTCTTT.

This clonotype was observed a handful of times. The chain employs TRBV19 and TRBJ2-3; no clear D. The V gene lost 4 bases and the J gene lost 5 bases, with 16 bases spanning the gap. The CDR3 is made up of 15 amino acids. Germline values: CDR1 LNHDA, CDR2 SQIVND (reference sequence). For the CDR3, the DNA is TGTGCCAGTAGTACGACAAGGTACTCTATAGATACGCAGTATTTT. Protein: CASSTTRYSIDTQYF.

The V gene is TRBV6-5, the J gene TRBJ1-3, with 7 bases identical to TRBD1. CDR1 is MNHEY and CDR2 is SVGAGI in the germline V gene. The CDR3 runs to 17 residues. V trimming: 1 base; J trimming: 3 bases; junction bases outside the gene matches: 9. The CDR3 region has the DNA TGTGCCAGCAGTTACTACAAGACAGGGAGGGGTGGAAACACCATATATTTT. This codes for CASSYYKTGRGGNTIYF.

This clonotype was found many times. The gene calls are TRBV6-6 and TRBJ2-3; D is unclear. This CDR3 is built from 12 residues. Germline V gene data show CDR1 as MNHNY and CDR2 as SVGAGI (reference sequence). V lost 2 bases to trimming and J lost 4 bases, with 4 bases between them. This CDR3 reads CASSYLPDTQYF. Written as DNA, the CDR3 is TGTGCCAGCAGTTACCTGCCAGATACGCAGTATTTT.

This clonotype showed up just once. The chain joins TRBV7-2 to TRBJ2-3, with 9 bases aligning to TRBD1. The CDR3 covers 14 residues. The V segment lost 5 bases and the J segment 8 bases; nucleotides outside the gene matches: 8. From germline, CDR1 is SGHTA and CDR2 FQGNSA. The CDR3 nucleotides read TGTGCCAGCAGCCTGGACAGGGGAACGGGTACGCAGTATTTT. Residues: CASSLDRGTGTQYF.

The table lists this clonotype with many counts. The chain combines TRBV30 with TRBJ2-3; D unresolved. The CDR3 has 14 residues. Germline loops: CDR1 GTSNPN, CDR2 SVGIG (reference sequence). V lost 3 bases and J 4 bases, leaving 14 bases between the germline ends. This CDR3 is CAWSPSLGADTQYF. The CDR3 nucleotides are TGTGCCTGGAGCCCTTCCCTTGGGGCAGATACGCAGTATTTT.

This clonotype was picked up a small number of times. The chain links TRBV3-1 to TRBJ2-6; D gene ambiguous. The V end lost 0 bases, the J end lost 1 base, and 7 bases lay between the germline ends. The CDR3 is made up of 16 amino acids. CDR1 and CDR2 from the germline V gene are LGHDT and YNNKEL (reference sequence). The CDR3 loop reads CASSQDYGSGANVLTF. For the CDR3, the DNA is TGTGCCAGCAGCCAAGATTACGGATCTGGGGCCAACGTCCTGACTTTC.

The table lists this clonotype with a few counts. V is TRBV29-1 and J is TRBJ2-5; TRBD1 is a possible D gene (6 bases). Trimming pared 6 bases from V and 7 bases from J, leaving 36 bases between. This CDR3 is built from 19 residues. The V gene's germline CDR1 is SQVTM and CDR2 ANQGSEA. The chain's CDR3 is CSVPSPYSRQAMSRWTQYF. CDR3 nucleotides: TGCAGCGTACCCTCTCCCTACTCCAGACAGGCGATGTCTAGGTGGACCCAGTACTTC. The entire variable domain, with the rest obtained from reference TRBV29-1 and TRBJ2-5, is as follows: SAVISQKPSRDICQRGTSLTIQCQVDSQVTMMFWYRQQPGQSLTLIATANQGSEATYESGFVIDKFPISRPNLTFSTLTVSNMSPEDSSIYLCSVPSPYSRQAMSRWTQYFGPGTRLLVL.

This clonotype has at least ten counts. The rearrangement links TRBV25-1 to TRBJ1-1; maybe TRBD1 (6 bases). There are 13 residues in the CDR3. Trimming took 4 bases from V and 10 from J, leaving 16 bases between them. Germline assignment: CDR1 MGHDK and CDR2 SYGVNS. The CDR3 DNA is TGTGCCAGCAGTGGCCACCTGGACAGTCGAGCTTTCTTT. Amino acid sequence: CASSGHLDSRAFF.

This clonotype was observed a few times. The chain has TRBV29-1 and TRBJ1-4; 9 bases map to TRBD1. The CDR3 has 14 residues. Unmatched junction bases numbered 6, after V lost 4 bases and J lost 6 bases. Per germline, CDR1 SQVTM and CDR2 ANQGSEA. This CDR3 is CSVGTGQGDEKLFF. CDR3 DNA: TGCAGCGTTGGGACGGGACAGGGCGATGAAAAACTGTTTTTT.

This chain links TRBV28 with TRBJ1-6; D remains ambiguous. The CDR3 spans 14 residues. V lost 7 bases and J lost 10, with 17 bases in between. From germline, CDR1 is MDHEN and CDR2 SYDVKM. The CDR3 DNA reads as TGTGCCAGCAAGTTGGGCCCAAGGGTGTCACCCCTCCACTTT. Translated: CASKLGPRVSPLHF.

This chain connects TRBV3-1 to TRBJ1-2, with 9 bases lining up with TRBD1. The V gene end was trimmed by 0 bases and the J gene end by 4 bases; junction bases not matched to a gene: 3. The CDR3 length is 15 residues. Germline lookup yields CDR1 LGHDT and CDR2 YNNKEL (reference sequence). The CDR3 DNA reads as TGTGCCAGCAGCCAAGACACAGGGGGCGCCTATGGCTACACCTTC. It codes for CASSQDTGGAYGYTF.

This clonotype was counted at least ten times. The chain joins TRBV29-1 to TRBJ2-3; the match to TRBD2 covers 7 bases. V shed 7 bases, J shed 0 bases, and the junction held 4 bases outside the gene matches. The CDR3 spans 13 residues. Germline V gene sequence: CDR1 SQVTM, CDR2 ANQGSEA. The CDR3 DNA is TGCAGCGCGACTAGCCCTAGCACAGATACGCAGTATTTT. Translation: CSATSPSTDTQYF.

The gene calls are TRBV7-2 and TRBJ1-2, with D uncertain. Trimming left V 0 bases short and J 1 base short, with 6 bases between. The V gene's germline CDR1 is SGHTA and CDR2 FQGNSA. This CDR3 region has 14 residues. CDR3 protein: CASSLAQNNYGYTF. In nucleotides, the CDR3 is TGTGCCAGCAGCTTAGCACAAAATAACTATGGCTACACCTTC.

This clonotype was detected ten times or more. The V gene is TRBV11-2, the J gene TRBJ2-2, with a weak D call TRBD1 (5 bases). Per the germline V gene, CDR1 is SGHAT and CDR2 is FQNNGV. The V gene lost 5 bases and the J gene lost 5 bases, with 6 bases spanning the gap. The CDR3 has 12 amino acids. CDR3 in amino acids: CASSKGTGELFF. The DNA for the CDR3 is TGTGCCAGCAGCAAGGGGACCGGGGAGCTGTTTTTT.

The table lists this clonotype with a few counts. The chain is built from TRBV12-3 or TRBV12-4 and TRBJ1-6; tentatively, D is TRBD1 (5 bases). The CDR3 loop spans 17 amino acids. V dropped 5 bases and J dropped 4 bases, with 18 bases sitting between them. CDR3 region: CASSTGPSRGYNSPLHF. In DNA form, the CDR3 reads TGTGCCAGCAGTACCGGGCCTTCACGGGGGTATAATTCACCCCTCCACTTT.

This clonotype was picked up a small number of times. As DNA, the CDR3 is TGTGCCAGCAGTTCCCAGGGGGGGGTGGGGGTGCTGAATTCACCCCTCCACTTT. Translation: CASSSQGGVGVLNSPLHF. The gene calls are TRBV12-3 or TRBV12-4 and TRBJ1-6, with 7 bases matching TRBD1. Trimming removed 4 bases from V and 7 bases from J; junction bases left unmatched: 16. The CDR3 loop spans 18 amino acids.